The 17 T cell receptor beta chains below come from one sample, sequenced in a study of cytomegalovirus exposure and HLA in healthy donors. This PCR relied on a set of 60 Vbeta primers and 13 Jbeta primers. Repertoires were generated with immunoSEQ multiplex PCR, while TCRdb's copy carries only in-frame clones and drops some. The table lists approximately 160,000 clones, roughly 65% of them singletons. Specimen: PBMCs. Receptors were obtained from a woman under 30 in good health and CMV-seropositive.

This chain connects TRBV28 to TRBJ2-7, with D perhaps matching TRBD2 (6 bases). Germline values: CDR1 MDHEN, CDR2 SYDVKM. This CDR3 region has 15 residues. Trimming cost V 5 bases and J 9 bases, with 23 bases left between them. The CDR3 nucleotides are TGTGCCAGCAGTCCCACCCCGGGGGTCTTCTTCGGGCAGTACTTC. It specifies CASSPTPGVFFGQYF. Drawing the rest from reference TRBV28 and TRBJ2-7, the complete variable domain is DVKVTQSSRYLVKRTGEKVFLECVQDMDHENMFWYRQDPGLGLRLIYFSYDVKMKEKGDIPEGYSVSREKKERFSLILESASTNQTSMYLCASSPTPGVFFGQYFGPGTRLTVT.

This clone has just one count. V gene TRBV30 combines with J gene TRBJ1-3, with no clear D. Germline loops: CDR1 GTSNPN, CDR2 SVGIG (reference sequence). Trimming removed 4 bases from V and 8 bases from J, with 12 bases in between. The CDR3 totals 12 residues. The CDR3 DNA follows: TGTGCCTGGACGGGGAACGGCTACACCATATATTTT. It specifies CAWTGNGYTIYF.

The chain links TRBV6-5 to TRBJ2-3; 8 positions match TRBD2. The trim removed 8 bases at V and 3 bases at J, leaving 4 bases unmatched. Germline CDR1 reads MNHEY; CDR2 reads SVGAGI. This CDR3 region has 13 residues. Here the CDR3 reads CASGSGRTDTQYF. The CDR3 region has the DNA TGTGCCAGCGGAAGCGGGAGAACAGATACGCAGTATTTT.

The chain employs TRBV11-2 and TRBJ2-3; D is ambiguous. The CDR3 contains 16 residues. V lost 0 bases to trimming and J lost 3 bases, with 13 bases between them. The germline V gene has CDR1 SGHAT and CDR2 FQNNGV. The CDR3 reads CASSLEGRPPTDTQYF. The CDR3 DNA follows: TGTGCCAGCAGCTTAGAAGGCAGGCCCCCTACAGATACGCAGTATTTT.

V and J are TRBV29-1 and TRBJ1-2; D remains ambiguous. The germline V and J ends were trimmed by 8 bases and 8 bases, with 15 bases remaining between them. The CDR3 contains 11 residues. CDR1 and CDR2 (germline): SQVTM, ANQGSEA. The CDR3, as DNA: TGCAGCATTCGTTGGGAGATAGGCTACACCTTC. It translates to CSIRWEIGYTF.

This chain's CDR3 is CASSRPGQGTTEAFF. CDR3 nucleotides: TGTGCCAGCTCACGACCGGGACAGGGGACCACTGAAGCTTTCTTT. This sequence joins TRBV18 and TRBJ1-1; 10 nucleotides line up with TRBD1. Germline V lookup: CDR1 KGHSH, CDR2 LQKENI. Trimming cost V 4 bases and J 4 bases; bases outside gene matches: 6. The CDR3 contains 15 residues.

The rearrangement links TRBV7-2 to TRBJ1-5; D call uncertain. Trimming cost V 3 bases and J 6 bases, with 6 bases left between them. The CDR3 has 12 residues. In germline, CDR1 is SGHTA, CDR2 FQGNSA. The CDR3 DNA reads TGTGCCAGCAGCTTTATCAGTCAGCCCCAGCATTTT. Amino acid sequence: CASSFISQPQHF. Together with reference TRBV7-2 and TRBJ1-5, the CDR3 gives the full variable domain: GAGVSQSPSNKVTEKGKDVELRCDPISGHTALYWYRQSLGQGLEFLIYFQGNSAPDKSGLPSDRFSAERTGGSVSTLTIQRTQQEDSAVYLCASSFISQPQHFGDGTRLSIL.

This clone was counted only a few times. The chain couples TRBV19 to TRBJ1-4; 9 bases align to TRBD1. Germline V lookup: CDR1 LNHDA, CDR2 SQIVND (reference sequence). With V trimmed by 5 bases and J by 2 bases, 6 bases remained unmatched. The CDR3 is made up of 16 amino acids. The DNA for the CDR3 is TGTGCCAGTAGTTGGGACAGGGATGTCACTAATGAAAAACTGTTTTTT. Amino acids: CASSWDRDVTNEKLFF. The full variable domain, with the rest looked up from reference TRBV19 and TRBJ1-4, is DGGITQSPKYLFRKEGQNVTLSCEQNLNHDAMYWYRQDPGQGLRLIYYSQIVNDFQKGDIAEGYSVSREKKESFPLTVTSAQKNPTAFYLCASSWDRDVTNEKLFFGSGTQLSVL.

This clone was found a few times. The chain recombines TRBV27 with TRBJ2-7, with D unresolved. The germline V and J ends were trimmed by 8 bases and 2 bases, with 4 bases remaining between them. Looked up from germline, CDR1 is MNHEY and CDR2 is SMNVEV (reference sequence). The CDR3 runs 10 residues. The CDR3 DNA follows: TGTGCCAGCGGCACCTACGAGCAGTACTTC. Amino acids: CASGTYEQYF.

The rearrangement links TRBV9 to TRBJ1-1; D possibly corresponds to TRBD1 (5 bases). The CDR3 contains 15 residues. Trimming stripped 3 bases from V and 1 base from J, with 13 bases between. Per the germline V gene, CDR1 is SGDLS and CDR2 is YYNGEE. The CDR3 here is CASSDRGNGNTEAFF. DNA of the CDR3: TGTGCCAGCAGCGACCGGGGGAATGGGAACACTGAAGCTTTCTTT. Using reference TRBV9 and TRBJ1-1 for the parts outside the CDR3, the full variable domain is DSGVTQTPKHLITATGQRVTLRCSPRSGDLSVYWYQQSLDQGLQFLIQYYNGEERAKGNILERFSAQQFPDLHSELNLSSLELGDSALYFCASSDRGNGNTEAFFGQGTRLTVV.

The V gene is TRBV5-1, the J gene TRBJ2-1; 7 nucleotides align to TRBD2. CDR1 is SGHRS and CDR2 is YFSETQ in the germline V gene. The V segment lost 4 bases and the J segment 0 bases; nucleotides outside the gene matches: 7. This CDR3 spans 16 amino acids. CDR3 sequence reads: CASSPGASGSYNEQFF. In nucleotides, the CDR3 is TGCGCCAGCAGCCCGGGAGCTAGCGGCTCCTACAATGAGCAGTTCTTC.

This clone has a handful of counts. This chain uses TRBV5-1 with TRBJ2-7; TRBD1 matches at 11 bases. V was pared by 3 bases and J by 6 bases, with 8 bases of the junction left unmatched. Germline V gene lookup returns CDR1 SGHRS and CDR2 YFSETQ. The CDR3 totals 15 residues. The CDR3: CASSSSGTGGFEQYF. The CDR3 coding sequence is TGCGCCAGCAGCTCCTCCGGGACAGGGGGATTCGAGCAGTACTTC.

The chain combines TRBV27 with TRBJ2-7, with TRBD2 identical over 8 bases. The CDR3 is made up of 16 amino acids. Germline V gene data show CDR1 as MNHEY and CDR2 as SMNVEV (reference sequence). V dropped 1 base and J dropped 5; count of bases not matched to a gene: 10. CDR3 in amino acids: CASSLWEAGVGHEQYF. The CDR3 coding sequence is TGTGCCAGCAGTTTATGGGAAGCGGGAGTCGGTCACGAGCAGTACTTC.

The chain carries TRBV10-2 and TRBJ2-7; 7 bases are a match to TRBD1. Germline lookup yields CDR1 WSHSY and CDR2 SAAADI. With 6 bases clipped from V and 3 bases from J, the junction kept 8 bases outside the gene matches. The CDR3 consists of 14 residues. The CDR3 DNA reads as TGCGCCAGCAGCGGAACAGGGGCCTACTACGAGCAGTACTTC. Amino acid sequence: CASSGTGAYYEQYF.

V and J are TRBV28 and TRBJ2-5; TRBD2 matches 7 bases. V shed 2 bases and J 9 bases; nucleotides not matched to a gene: 15. Germline V lookup: CDR1 MDHEN, CDR2 SYDVKM. CDR3 length equals 16 residues. CDR3 residues: CASSLGRLAVGRAQYF. CDR3 in DNA: TGTGCCAGCAGTTTAGGCCGCCTAGCGGTTGGGCGGGCCCAGTACTTC.

The rearrangement uses TRBV7-3 and TRBJ1-1, with D unclear. This CDR3 contains 13 residues. Germline assignment: CDR1 SGHTA and CDR2 FQGTGA. Trimming cost V 0 bases and J 6 bases, with 8 bases left between them. The CDR3 DNA sequence: TGTGCCAGCAGCTTAACAGGAGCCGCTGAAGCTTTCTTT. Protein sequence: CASSLTGAAEAFF.

The gene calls are TRBV28 and TRBJ2-7, with D tentatively TRBD1 (6 bases). Germline-derived CDR1 and CDR2 are MDHEN and SYDVKM. This CDR3 comprises 13 residues. With 4 bases removed from V and 2 bases from J, the gap between germline ends came to 9 bases. Here the CDR3 reads CASSSRTAYEQYF. CDR3 in DNA: TGTGCCAGCAGTTCCCGGACAGCCTACGAGCAGTACTTC.